The 22 T cell receptor beta chains in this list originate from one sample, sequenced in a study of shared clonotypes between healthy human individuals. Selected positively for CCR7 and CD45RO-negative, naive CD8 cells excluded terminally differentiated effector memory CD45RA+ cells. Data came from immunoSEQ multiplex PCR; TCRdb stores just in-frame clones and leaves some out. Of around 1.9 million clones listed, just over 90% are singletons. What was sequenced was naive CD8+ T cells from PBMCs. All receptors derive from a man aged 18 to 30 in good health. Some clones in this sample may be carry-over from other donors' samples.

Of note for this clone: The junction and the germline gene differ at one end; a read error may be behind it. The chain links TRBV6-1 to TRBJ2-7; D is undetermined. Germline CDR1 MNHNS, CDR2 SASEGT. This CDR3 region has 16 residues. The CDR3 DNA is TGTGCCGGCAGTGAAGGTTCCGCCAACCCGGCCTACGAGCAGTACTTC. Protein product: CAGSEGSANPAYEQYF.

The chain recombines TRBV4-1 with TRBJ1-2; TRBD1 is a possible D gene (6 bases). V shed 5 bases and J shed 2 bases, with 9 bases lying between them. CDR3 length equals 13 residues. Germline V gives CDR1 MGHRA, CDR2 YSYEKL. The CDR3 coding sequence is TGCGCCAGCAGCTGGGGGCCGAACTATGGCTACACCTTC. Translated: CASSWGPNYGYTF.

The rearrangement uses TRBV12-1 and TRBJ2-5; the table gives TRBD2 as D, unverified against the DNA. TRBV12-1 is assigned pseudogene status. There are 17 residues in the CDR3. The CDR3 here is CASSPGLAEILQETQYF. In nucleotides, the CDR3 is TGTGCCAGCAGCCCGGGACTAGCGGAGATCCTCCAAGAGACCCAGTACTTC.

The chain uses TRBV15 and TRBJ2-7; tentatively, D is TRBD2 (6 bases). The CDR3 sequence is 13 residues long. V dropped 5 bases and J dropped 7 bases, with 15 bases sitting between them. Germline V gives CDR1 LNHNV, CDR2 YYDKDF (reference sequence). As DNA, the CDR3 is TGTGCCACCAGCCCCACGGGGGTGGCAGAGCAGTACTTC. The encoded protein is CATSPTGVAEQYF.

The genes are TRBV27 and TRBJ2-7, with a weak D call TRBD1 (6 bases). Trimming took 5 bases from V and 2 from J, leaving 13 bases between them. The germline V gene has CDR1 MNHEY and CDR2 SMNVEV (reference sequence). This CDR3 comprises 14 residues. CDR3 in amino acids: CASSKDRYTYEQYF. The CDR3 DNA reads as TGTGCCAGCAGTAAAGACAGGTACACCTACGAGCAGTACTTC.

This chain connects TRBV2 to TRBJ1-2; TRBD1 matches at 7 bases. The CDR3 extends over 13 amino acids. Germline V lookup: CDR1 SNHLY, CDR2 FYNNEI. J gave up 3 bases and V 11 bases, and 9 bases lay outside the gene matches. CDR3 residues: CASDRERDYGYTF. The CDR3 nucleotides read TGTGCCTCCGACAGGGAACGGGACTATGGCTACACCTTC.

A note on this clone: The same CDR3 arises from other DNA sequences in this sample as well. V usage is TRBV29-1 and J usage is TRBJ2-1, with a possible D match to TRBD1 (7 bases). CDR3 length: 13 amino acids. V lost 3 bases to trimming and J lost 4 bases, with 10 bases between them. Germline CDR1 reads SQVTM; CDR2 reads ANQGSEA. The CDR3 here is CSVDRGVYNEQFF. CDR3 nucleotide sequence: TGCAGCGTTGACAGGGGGGTTTACAATGAGCAGTTCTTC.

The CDR3: CASSFGAGDAYEQYF. CDR3 sequence (DNA): TGTGCCAGCAGCTTTGGTGCGGGAGATGCCTACGAGCAGTACTTC. The chain carries TRBV11-2 and TRBJ2-7; 7 bases are a match to TRBD2. The CDR3 length is 15 residues. Per germline, CDR1 SGHAT and CDR2 FQNNGV. The V gene end was trimmed by 3 bases and the J gene end by 2 bases; junction bases not matched to a gene: 7.

The chain recombines TRBV9 with TRBJ1-1, with 8 bases that match TRBD1. The CDR3 is 15 amino acids. The germline V gene has CDR1 SGDLS and CDR2 YYNGEE. The junction had 9 bases not matched to a gene; V was cut back by 4 bases and J by 4 bases. In nucleotides, the CDR3 is TGTGCCAGCAGCCCCGAGGACAGGGAACCCACTGAAGCTTTCTTT. Protein: CASSPEDREPTEAFF.

J is TRBJ2-7 and V is TRBV4-2; 7 bases map to TRBD1. This CDR3 contains 14 residues. After removal of 3 bases from V and 4 bases from J, the junction contained 6 bases not matched to a gene. CDR1 is LGHNA and CDR2 is YNFKEQ in the germline V gene. This chain's CDR3 is CASSHRDRVYEQYF. The CDR3 DNA follows: TGTGCCAGCAGCCACCGGGACAGAGTTTACGAGCAGTACTTC.

This clone was detected once. V usage is TRBV27 and J usage is TRBJ1-5; D gene ambiguous. V dropped 2 bases and J dropped 6 bases, with 11 bases sitting between them. This CDR3 has 14 amino acids. Per germline, CDR1 MNHEY and CDR2 SMNVEV (reference sequence). The DNA of the CDR3 is TGTGCCAGCAGTTTAGTAAGGACCGGTCAGCCCCAGCATTTT. Its translation is CASSLVRTGQPQHF.

V and J are TRBV27 and TRBJ2-3, with TRBD2 matching over 7 bases. The CDR3 totals 16 residues. CDR1 and CDR2 (germline): MNHEY, SMNVEV (reference sequence). J lost 4 bases, V lost 6 bases, and 13 bases had no gene match. The CDR3 DNA is TGTGCCAGCAGACTAACTAGCGTTTCGGTCGCAGATACGCAGTATTTT. Translation: CASRLTSVSVADTQYF.

The chain has TRBV11-2 and TRBJ2-7; 7 bases are shared with TRBD1. The V gene's germline CDR1 is SGHAT and CDR2 FQNNGV. The V and J ends lost 5 bases and 2 bases, in that order; junction bases with no gene match: 12. The CDR3 covers 16 residues. The CDR3, as DNA: TGTGCCAGCAGCCCTCGGACAGGAAAAACGACCTACGAGCAGTACTTC. This translates into CASSPRTGKTTYEQYF.

V usage is TRBV4-1 and J usage is TRBJ2-7, with D perhaps matching TRBD1 (5 bases). V was clipped by 3 bases and J by 2 bases, with 11 bases between them. Germline V gene lookup returns CDR1 MGHRA and CDR2 YSYEKL. The CDR3 is made up of 14 amino acids. CDR3 DNA: TGCGCCAGCAGCCAGGACATAGATGCCTACGAGCAGTACTTC. Its translation is CASSQDIDAYEQYF.

The genes are TRBV4-1 and TRBJ2-2, with a possible D match to TRBD1 (5 bases). The CDR3 is made up of 17 amino acids. V was trimmed by 0 bases and J by 2 bases, leaving 13 bases between them. Germline V gene data show CDR1 as MGHRA and CDR2 as YSYEKL. This chain's CDR3 is CASSQDKTEVNTGELFF. The CDR3 DNA sequence: TGCGCCAGCAGCCAAGATAAGACAGAGGTTAACACCGGGGAGCTGTTTTTT.

The genes are TRBV19 and TRBJ2-7; D possibly uses TRBD1 or TRBD2 (5 bases each). Germline V gene lookup returns CDR1 LNHDA and CDR2 SQIVND (reference sequence). Trimming left V 6 bases short and J 2 bases short, with 17 bases between. CDR3 size: 15 residues. The CDR3 region is CASSKIRDRAYEQYF. In DNA, the CDR3 is TGTGCCAGTAGCAAGATCCGGGACCGCGCCTACGAGCAGTACTTC.

The V gene is TRBV7-8, the J gene TRBJ2-6; 7 nucleotides align to TRBD2. Germline V CDR1 and CDR2: SGHVS, FQNEAQ. J gave up 0 bases and V 3 bases, and 8 bases lay outside the gene matches. This CDR3 spans 18 amino acids. The CDR3 loop reads CASSLYRGGSSGANVLTF. DNA of the CDR3: TGTGCCAGCAGCTTGTATAGGGGAGGGAGCTCTGGGGCCAACGTCCTGACTTTC.

The CDR3 DNA reads as TGCGCCAGCAGCTGGGGATACGGAGCGGACTACGAGCAGTACTTC. This translates into CASSWGYGADYEQYF. V is TRBV5-1 and J is TRBJ2-7; weak D call: TRBD2 (5 bases). Germline lookup yields CDR1 SGHRS and CDR2 YFSETQ. The V end was cut by 3 bases, the J end by 3 bases, with 16 bases between. This CDR3 spans 15 amino acids. Looking up the rest from reference TRBV5-1 and TRBJ2-7 gives the full variable domain: KAGVTQTPRYLIKTRGQQVTLSCSPISGHRSVSWYQQTPGQGLQFLFEYFSETQRNKGNFPGRFSGRQFSNSRSEMNVSTLELGDSALYLCASSWGYGADYEQYFGPGTRLTVT.

The CDR3 reads CATSTSGNVHSYNEQFF. The CDR3 nucleotides read TGTGCCACTTCGACTAGCGGCAACGTACACTCCTACAATGAGCAGTTCTTC. This chain links TRBV27 with TRBJ2-1; 9 nucleotides align to TRBD2. Germline CDR1 MNHEY, CDR2 SMNVEV (reference sequence). J was trimmed by 0 bases and V by 10 bases; bases with no gene match: 13. The CDR3 spans 17 residues.

The rearrangement joins TRBV7-9 to TRBJ1-3, with D perhaps matching TRBD1 (5 bases). This CDR3 contains 15 residues. V gave up 2 bases and J gave up 3 bases, with 11 bases separating them. Looked up from germline, CDR1 is SEHNR and CDR2 is FQNEAQ (reference sequence). The CDR3 reads CASSLTSGVGNTIYF. As DNA, the CDR3 is TGTGCCAGCAGCTTAACCTCGGGGGTTGGAAACACCATATATTTT. Drawing the rest from reference TRBV7-9 and TRBJ1-3, the complete variable domain is DTGVSQNPRHKITKRGQNVTFRCDPISEHNRLYWYRQTLGQGPEFLTYFQNEAQLEKSRLLSDRFSAERPKGSFSTLEIQRTEQGDSAMYLCASSLTSGVGNTIYFGEGSWLTVV.

V usage is TRBV5-1 and J usage is TRBJ1-2; D is undetermined. V was clipped by 0 bases and J by 4 bases, with 7 bases between them. Per the germline V gene, CDR1 is SGHRS and CDR2 is YFSETQ. The CDR3 length is 13 residues. CDR3 region: CASSLAEAYGYTF. The CDR3 region has the DNA TGCGCCAGCAGCTTGGCAGAGGCCTATGGCTACACCTTC.

Turning to this clone: The same CDR3 arises from other DNA sequences in this sample as well. The CDR3 sequence is CASRHGGGTEAFF. The CDR3 nucleotides are TGTGCCAGCAGACACGGGGGCGGCACTGAAGCTTTCTTT. J is TRBJ1-1 and V is TRBV14; D might be TRBD1 (6 bases). This CDR3 has 13 residues. Germline V CDR1 and CDR2: SGHDN, FVKESK. Deletions cut 6 bases from V and 4 bases from J, with 12 bases between.